This T cell receptor beta chain originates from a study of T-cell memory formation after mild COVID-19. Study at large: Among the donors, TCR clusters were largely specific to each donor. Whole-study findings and limits: Proof of SARS-CoV-2 specificity was absent for the second-wave clones that crested on day 37.

TCRdb re-analysed the 5' RACE reads in MiXCR, keeping a single row per CDR3 protein. The sample holds around 390,000 distinct CDR3 sequences; 16% are singletons and the top ten take 20% to 25%. In this sample, this clonotype turned up a few times. What it recognizes is unknown. V was clipped by 4 bases and J by 2 bases; unmatched bases: 5. CDR3 length: 14 residues. Germline V CDR1 and CDR2: GTSNPN, SVGIG (reference sequence). The receptor's source is a man between 18 and 29 years old who had mild COVID-19 (a few samples of this study predate the infection). Cell type and time point are not known. J is TRBJ2-3 and V is TRBV30, with 8 bases lining up with TRBD2. The sample taken for sequencing was PBMCs or a T cell subset sorted from them (not recorded which). The DNA of the CDR3 is TGTGCCTGGACATACGGGGGGGCCACAGATACGCAGTATTTT. Translating it yields CAWTYGGATDTQYF.